This section outlines one T cell receptor beta chain sequence together with its context. Per germline, CDR1 LGHNT and CDR2 FRNRAP. V was clipped by 3 bases and J by 8 bases, with 16 bases between them. The CDR3 covers 15 residues. This sample is part of a study of cytomegalovirus exposure and HLA in healthy donors. The PCR employed 60 Vbeta primers together with 13 Jbeta primers. Repertoires were generated with immunoSEQ multiplex PCR, while TCRdb's copy carries only in-frame clones and drops some. The profile shows 60,000 to 65,000 clones, roughly 75% of them singletons. The sample comprised PBMCs. The clonotype originates from a middle-aged woman in good health and CMV-seropositive. The rearrangement joins TRBV12-5 to TRBJ1-4, with TRBD1 as a possible D gene (6 bases). This CDR3 is CASGFWVQGGEKLFF. CDR3 sequence (DNA): TGTGCTAGTGGTTTCTGGGTACAGGGTGGCGAAAAACTGTTTTTT.